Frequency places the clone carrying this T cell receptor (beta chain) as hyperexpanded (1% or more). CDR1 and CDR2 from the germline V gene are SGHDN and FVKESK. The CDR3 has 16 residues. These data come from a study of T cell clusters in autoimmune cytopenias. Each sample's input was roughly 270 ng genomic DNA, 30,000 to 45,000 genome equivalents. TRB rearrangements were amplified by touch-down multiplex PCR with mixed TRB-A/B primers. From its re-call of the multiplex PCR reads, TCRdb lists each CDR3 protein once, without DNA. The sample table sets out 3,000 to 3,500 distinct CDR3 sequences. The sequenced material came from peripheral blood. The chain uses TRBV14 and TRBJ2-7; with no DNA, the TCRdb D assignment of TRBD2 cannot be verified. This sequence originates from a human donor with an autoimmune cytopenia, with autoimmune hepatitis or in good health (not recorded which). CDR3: CASSQDRRTAAYEQYF.